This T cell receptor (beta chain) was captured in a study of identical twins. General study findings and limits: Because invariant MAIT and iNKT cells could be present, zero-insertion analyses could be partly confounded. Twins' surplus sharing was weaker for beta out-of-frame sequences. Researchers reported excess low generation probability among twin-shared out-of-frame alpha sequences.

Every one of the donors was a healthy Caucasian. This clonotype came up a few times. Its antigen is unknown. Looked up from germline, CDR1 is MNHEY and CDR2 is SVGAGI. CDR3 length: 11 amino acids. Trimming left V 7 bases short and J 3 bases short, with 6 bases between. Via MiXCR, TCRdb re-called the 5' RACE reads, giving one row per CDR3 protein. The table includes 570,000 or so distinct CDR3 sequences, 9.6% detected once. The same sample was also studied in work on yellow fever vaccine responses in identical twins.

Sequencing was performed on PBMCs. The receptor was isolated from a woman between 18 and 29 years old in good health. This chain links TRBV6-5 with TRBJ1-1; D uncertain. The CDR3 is CASKWDTEAFF. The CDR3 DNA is TGTGCCAGCAAGTGGGACACTGAAGCTTTCTTT.